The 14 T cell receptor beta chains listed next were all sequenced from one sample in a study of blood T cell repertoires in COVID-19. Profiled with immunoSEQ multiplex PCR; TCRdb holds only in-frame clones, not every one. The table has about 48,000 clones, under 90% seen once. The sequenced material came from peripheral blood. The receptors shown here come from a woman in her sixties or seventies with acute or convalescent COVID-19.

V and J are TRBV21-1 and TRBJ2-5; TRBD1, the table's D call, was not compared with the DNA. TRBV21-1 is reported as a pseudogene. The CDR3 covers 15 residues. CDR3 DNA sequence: TGTGCCAGCAGCAAAGCCCAACAGTCGACAGGGACCCAGTACTTC. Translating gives CASSKAQQSTGTQYF.

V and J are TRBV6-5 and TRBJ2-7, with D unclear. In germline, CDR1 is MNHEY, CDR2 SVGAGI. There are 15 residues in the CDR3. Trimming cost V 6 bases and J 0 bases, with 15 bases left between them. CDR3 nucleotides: TGTGCCAGCAGCCCGTTAGGAGAAAGCTCCTACGAGCAGTACTTC. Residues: CASSPLGESSYEQYF.

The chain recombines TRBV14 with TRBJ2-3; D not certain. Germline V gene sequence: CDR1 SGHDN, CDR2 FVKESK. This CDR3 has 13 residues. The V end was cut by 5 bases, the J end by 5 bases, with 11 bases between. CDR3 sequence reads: CASSFLLVDTQYF. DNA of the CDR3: TGTGCCAGCAGCTTTCTACTGGTAGATACGCAGTATTTT.

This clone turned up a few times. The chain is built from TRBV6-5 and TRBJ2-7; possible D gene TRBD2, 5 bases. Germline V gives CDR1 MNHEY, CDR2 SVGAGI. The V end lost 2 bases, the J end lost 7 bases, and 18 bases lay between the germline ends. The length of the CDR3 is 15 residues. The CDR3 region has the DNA TGTGCCAGCAGTTACGACGGGCAGAACCCGGGGGAGCAGTACTTC. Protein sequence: CASSYDGQNPGEQYF.

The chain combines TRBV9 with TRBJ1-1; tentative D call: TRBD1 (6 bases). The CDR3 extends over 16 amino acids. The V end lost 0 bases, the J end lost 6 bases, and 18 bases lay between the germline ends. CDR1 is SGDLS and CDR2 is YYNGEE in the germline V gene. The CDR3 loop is CASSVGWGQASAEAFF. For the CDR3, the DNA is TGTGCCAGCAGCGTAGGATGGGGGCAGGCAAGCGCTGAAGCTTTCTTT.

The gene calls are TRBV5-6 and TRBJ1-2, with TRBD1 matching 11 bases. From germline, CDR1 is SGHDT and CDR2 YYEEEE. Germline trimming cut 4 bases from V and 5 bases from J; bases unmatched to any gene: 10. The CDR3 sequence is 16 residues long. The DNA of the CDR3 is TGTGCCAGCAGCGCCGGGACAGGGGGAAGTCAGTATGGCTACACCTTC. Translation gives CASSAGTGGSQYGYTF.

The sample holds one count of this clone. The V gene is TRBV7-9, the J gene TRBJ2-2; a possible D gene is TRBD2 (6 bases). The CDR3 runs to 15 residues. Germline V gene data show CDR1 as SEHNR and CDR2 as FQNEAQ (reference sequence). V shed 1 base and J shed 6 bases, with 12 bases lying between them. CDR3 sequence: CASSLDGRTAGELFF. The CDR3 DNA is TGTGCCAGCAGCTTAGACGGGAGAACGGCCGGGGAGCTGTTTTTT.

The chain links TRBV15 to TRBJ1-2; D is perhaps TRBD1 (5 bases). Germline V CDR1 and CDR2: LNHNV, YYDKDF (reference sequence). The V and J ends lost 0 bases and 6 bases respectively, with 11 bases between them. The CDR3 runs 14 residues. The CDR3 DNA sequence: TGTGCCACCAGCAGAGATGGAGGGGAGGATGGCTACACCTTC. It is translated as CATSRDGGEDGYTF. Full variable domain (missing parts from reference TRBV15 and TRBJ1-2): DAMVIQNPRYQVTQFGKPVTLSCSQTLNHNVMYWYQQKSSQAPKLLFHYYDKDFNNEADTPDNFQSRRPNTSFCFLDIRSPGLGDTAMYLCATSRDGGEDGYTFGSGTRLTVV.

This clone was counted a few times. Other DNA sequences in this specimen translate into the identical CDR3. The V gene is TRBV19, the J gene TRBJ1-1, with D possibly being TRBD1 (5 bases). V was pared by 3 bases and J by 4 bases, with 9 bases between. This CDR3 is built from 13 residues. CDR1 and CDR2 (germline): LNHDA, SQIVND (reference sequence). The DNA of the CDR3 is TGTGCCAGTAGTATTCAGGGTTCCACTGAAGCTTTCTTT. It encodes CASSIQGSTEAFF.

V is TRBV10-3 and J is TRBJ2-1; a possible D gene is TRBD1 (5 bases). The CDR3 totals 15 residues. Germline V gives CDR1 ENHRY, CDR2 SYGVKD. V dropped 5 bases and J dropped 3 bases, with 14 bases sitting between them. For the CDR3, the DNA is TGTGCCATCAGTACAGGCTCGATAAGCTACAATGAGCAGTTCTTC. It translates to CAISTGSISYNEQFF.

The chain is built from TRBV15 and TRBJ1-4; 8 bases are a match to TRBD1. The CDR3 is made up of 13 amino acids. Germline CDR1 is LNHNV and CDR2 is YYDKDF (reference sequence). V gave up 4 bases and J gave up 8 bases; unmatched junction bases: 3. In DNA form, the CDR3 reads TGTGCCACCAGCACTGCAGGGGGCGAAAAACTGTTTTTT. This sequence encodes CATSTAGGEKLFF. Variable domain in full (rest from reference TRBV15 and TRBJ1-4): DAMVIQNPRYQVTQFGKPVTLSCSQTLNHNVMYWYQQKSSQAPKLLFHYYDKDFNNEADTPDNFQSRRPNTSFCFLDIRSPGLGDTAMYLCATSTAGGEKLFFGSGTQLSVL.

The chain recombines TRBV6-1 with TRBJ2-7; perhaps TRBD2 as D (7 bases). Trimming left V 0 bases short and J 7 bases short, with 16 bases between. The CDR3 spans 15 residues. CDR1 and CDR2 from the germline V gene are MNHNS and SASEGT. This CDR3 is CASSEAGGPFQEQYF. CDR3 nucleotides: TGTGCCAGCAGTGAAGCGGGGGGGCCGTTCCAAGAGCAGTACTTC.

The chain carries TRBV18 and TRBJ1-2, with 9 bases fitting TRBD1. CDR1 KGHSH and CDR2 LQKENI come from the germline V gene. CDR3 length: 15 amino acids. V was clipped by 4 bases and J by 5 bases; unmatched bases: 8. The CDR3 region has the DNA TGTGCCAGCTCACTAGTCCGGACAGGGGTATATGGCTACACCTTC. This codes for CASSLVRTGVYGYTF.

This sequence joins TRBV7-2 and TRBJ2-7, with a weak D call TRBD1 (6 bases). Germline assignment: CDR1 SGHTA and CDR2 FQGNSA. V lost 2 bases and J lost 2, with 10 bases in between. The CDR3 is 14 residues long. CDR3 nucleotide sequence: TGTGCCAGCAGCTTAACAGGGCCGCCCTACGAGCAGTACTTC. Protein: CASSLTGPPYEQYF.